The clone carrying this T cell receptor (beta chain) was seen ten or more times. Uncontrolled infection, other autoimmune disease, pregnancy or lactation led to exclusion. These data belong to a study of T cells in Graves' hyperthyroidism and ophthalmopathy. This CDR3 region has 13 residues. Looked up from germline, CDR1 is LGHDT and CDR2 is YNNKEL (reference sequence). Trimming took off 0 bases at V and 9 bases at J, with 11 bases between the two ends. RNA transcripts served as the template for amplifying TCR beta CDR3 regions. First-round RT-PCR with HTBI primers amplified the TCR CDR3 region. TCRdb re-called the multiplex PCR reads through MiXCR, storing one row per CDR3 protein. The data contain a few hundred thousand distinct CDR3 sequences, 15% to 19% of them singletons.

The clonotype was recovered from a woman aged 25-40 years with Graves' hyperthyroidism. The chain links TRBV3-1 to TRBJ2-5; D tentatively reads TRBD1 or TRBD2 (5 bases each). Sequences were obtained from blood. The CDR3: CASSQDFGTAQYF. The CDR3 DNA reads TGTGCCAGCAGCCAAGATTTTGGGACGGCCCAGTACTTC.